This entry lists 25 T cell receptor beta chains sequenced from one sample in a study of human T cells and chemical hapten exposure. Time point specified: patch test 2, 6 weeks after DPC sensitization. Treatment indicated: therapeutic diphenylcyclopropenone sensitization with weekly scalp DPC. TCRdb reprocessed the RACE reads with MiXCR, giving one entry per CDR3 protein. The table shows 330,000 or so distinct CDR3 sequences, with around 6% occurring only once. This material consisted of whole blood, taken in connection with sensitization to the hapten diphenylcyclopropenone (DPC). The receptor source for this set is a woman between 18 and 30 years old with alopecia areata. Some clones in this sample may be carry-over from other donors' samples.

Many counts were recorded for this clonotype. The J gene is TRBJ2-2, the V gene TRBV11-2; TRBD1 matches 8 bases. Trimming at V came to 5 bases and at J to 8 bases, leaving 7 bases not matched to a gene. The germline CDR1 and CDR2 sequences are SGHAT and FQNNGV. This CDR3 has 14 residues. The DNA for the CDR3 is TGTGCCAGCAGCCATCGGACAGGGAGGGGGGAGCTGTTTTTT. Encoded protein: CASSHRTGRGELFF.

This clonotype was counted ten times or more. V usage is TRBV9 and J usage is TRBJ2-3; the match to TRBD1 covers 8 bases. CDR3 size: 15 residues. The V and J ends lost 1 base and 1 base, in that order; junction bases with no gene match: 2. CDR1 is SGDLS and CDR2 is YYNGEE in the germline V gene. CDR3 amino acids: CASSVTGQGTDTQYF. The CDR3, as DNA: TGTGCCAGCAGCGTAACGGGACAGGGCACAGATACGCAGTATTTT.

The chain joins TRBV7-8 to TRBJ2-7, with 8 bases lining up with TRBD2. Unmatched junction bases numbered 11, after V lost 6 bases and J lost 4 bases. Germline CDR1 reads SGHVS; CDR2 reads FQNEAQ. The CDR3 spans 15 residues. The CDR3 protein is CASRMTGGLAYEQYF. In nucleotides, the CDR3 is TGTGCCAGCAGAATGACGGGAGGGCTGGCTTACGAGCAGTACTTC. Supplemented by reference TRBV7-8 and TRBJ2-7, the full variable domain reads GAGVSQSPRYKVAKRGQDVALRCDPISGHVSLFWYQQALGQGPEFLTYFQNEAQLDKSGLPSDRFFAERPEGSVSTLKIQRTQQEDSAVYLCASRMTGGLAYEQYFGPGTRLTVT.

This clonotype was counted between two and nine times. The gene calls are TRBV12-3 or TRBV12-4 and TRBJ2-1; weak D call: TRBD2 (6 bases). CDR3 size: 16 residues. The V and J ends lost 5 bases and 7 bases respectively, with 21 bases between them. The CDR3, as DNA: TGTGCCAGCAGTGCGGTAAAAATCCCCGGGAGTAATGAGCAGTTCTTC. It is translated as CASSAVKIPGSNEQFF.

The V and J genes are TRBV12-3 or TRBV12-4 and TRBJ2-7, with D hard to call. With 3 bases removed from V and 2 bases from J, the gap between germline ends came to 11 bases. The CDR3 has 14 residues. The CDR3 DNA reads TGTGCCAGCAGTTTGTTTAAGGCCCCCTACGAGCAGTACTTC. It encodes CASSLFKAPYEQYF.

This clonotype was seen many times. The V gene is TRBV6-1, the J gene TRBJ2-3, with no clear D. Germline CDR1 MNHNS, CDR2 SASEGT. V lost 3 bases and J lost 2, with 15 bases in between. The CDR3 has 16 residues. In DNA form, the CDR3 reads TGTGCCAGCAGTGATTTCGAGGTTCCCGTCACAGATACGCAGTATTTT. Protein: CASSDFEVPVTDTQYF.

This clonotype occurred many times. The chain carries TRBV29-1 and TRBJ1-5; tentative D call: TRBD1 (5 bases). The ends were cut back, 6 bases at V and 5 bases at J, with 14 bases in the middle. The CDR3 length is 13 residues. Germline CDR1 reads SQVTM; CDR2 reads ANQGSEA. The CDR3 sequence is CSVRRGVDQPQHF. In DNA, the CDR3 is TGCAGCGTCAGACGGGGGGTCGATCAGCCCCAGCATTTT.

As regards this clonotype: At one end the junction does not follow the germline gene, possibly because of a read error. The chain is built from TRBV12-3 or TRBV12-4 and TRBJ1-5, with D possibly matching TRBD1 (5 bases). The CDR3 runs to 14 residues. CDR3 residues: CASSLGAGFQPQHF. CDR3 sequence (DNA): TGTGCCAGCAGCTTAGGGGCAGGGTTTCAGCCCCAGCATTTT.

This clonotype was observed a handful of times. The chain couples TRBV2 to TRBJ2-3; weak D call: TRBD2 (6 bases). Between the trimmed V and J ends, which lost 2 bases and 2 bases, there was a span of 17 bases. This CDR3 spans 17 amino acids. The V gene's germline CDR1 is SNHLY and CDR2 FYNNEI. The CDR3 is CASSELEAGLYTDTQYF. CDR3 sequence (DNA): TGTGCCAGCAGTGAACTTGAGGCGGGACTCTACACAGATACGCAGTATTTT.

This clonotype was observed at least ten times. The rearrangement joins TRBV27 to TRBJ1-6; perhaps TRBD1 as D (5 bases). Trimming took 2 bases from V and 7 from J, leaving 15 bases between them. The CDR3 contains 16 residues. The germline CDR1 and CDR2 sequences are MNHEY and SMNVEV (reference sequence). The CDR3 DNA sequence: TGTGCCAGCAGTTTAAGGGGCAGGGCGAGGAATTCACCCCTCCACTTT. Translating it yields CASSLRGRARNSPLHF.

This clonotype was observed at least ten times. The chain is built from TRBV10-3 and TRBJ1-5; D is possibly TRBD1 (5 bases). The V and J ends lost 4 bases and 1 base respectively, with 8 bases between them. Germline-derived CDR1 and CDR2 are ENHRY and SYGVKD. CDR3 length equals 14 residues. In nucleotides, the CDR3 is TGTGCCATCAGTGTGGGGGGAAGCAATCAGCCCCAGCATTTT. It is translated as CAISVGGSNQPQHF.

Details on this clonotype: The junction does not match germline at one end; this may be a read error. The rearrangement uses TRBV20-1 and TRBJ2-2, with TRBD1 identical over 11 bases. The CDR3 consists of 16 residues. Germline CDR1 is DFQATT and CDR2 is SNEGSKA (reference sequence). CDR3 nucleotide sequence: TGCAGTGCTGGAGACCCGGGACAGGGGGGCACCGGGGAGCTGTTTTTT. Its protein product is CSAGDPGQGGTGELFF.

This clonotype showed up many times. The chain carries TRBV6-6 and TRBJ1-4; 10 bases map to TRBD1. Per the germline V gene, CDR1 is MNHNY and CDR2 is SVGAGI (reference sequence). The CDR3 is made up of 16 amino acids. Trimming at V came to 5 bases and at J to 8 bases, leaving 11 bases not matched to a gene. This chain's CDR3 is CASSRPPGQGKEKLFF. CDR3 bases: TGTGCCAGCAGTCGCCCGCCGGGACAGGGGAAAGAAAAACTGTTTTTT.

In regard to this clonotype: This may come from a read error, since a much larger clone is one base off. The chain recombines TRBV20-1 with TRBJ1-1, with D possibly matching TRBD1 (6 bases). The germline V gene encodes CDR1 DFQATT and CDR2 SNEGSKA (reference sequence). The CDR3 sequence is 12 residues long. CDR3 DNA: TGCAGTGCTAGTTTAGGGGACACTGAAGCTTCCTTT. It translates to CSASLGDTEASF.

CDR3: CASSVVSLAGDREQFF. CDR3 bases: TGTGCCAGCAGCGTAGTTTCACTAGCGGGGGACCGTGAGCAGTTCTTC. V usage is TRBV9 and J usage is TRBJ2-1, with TRBD2 matching 11 bases. CDR1 is SGDLS, CDR2 YYNGEE, per germline. Germline trimming cut 0 bases from V and 9 bases from J; bases unmatched to any gene: 8. The CDR3 extends over 16 amino acids.

In this sample, this clonotype turned up once. V and J are TRBV27 and TRBJ1-4; D is unresolved. V was pared by 5 bases and J by 7 bases, with 14 bases between. This CDR3 has 14 amino acids. In germline, CDR1 is MNHEY, CDR2 SMNVEV (reference sequence). The CDR3 DNA reads TGTGCCAGCAGTCCCAACCTAAGCGGTGAAAAACTGTTTTTT. Its translation is CASSPNLSGEKLFF.

Many counts were recorded for this clonotype. This chain uses TRBV14 with TRBJ1-1, with D unresolved. V lost 3 bases and J lost 7, with 12 bases in between. Germline CDR1 reads SGHDN; CDR2 reads FVKESK. This CDR3 has 13 amino acids. CDR3 coding DNA: TGTGCCAGCAGCCAGTTGTATCCGATTGAAGCTTTCTTT. This encodes CASSQLYPIEAFF.

This clonotype was observed a few times. The chain carries TRBV6-5 and TRBJ2-7, with D maybe TRBD2 (5 bases). The germline V gene has CDR1 MNHEY and CDR2 SVGAGI. CDR3 size: 15 residues. V gave up 7 bases and J gave up 7 bases, with 23 bases separating them. CDR3 loop: CASIGRADGVGEQYF. CDR3 DNA: TGTGCCAGCATTGGCAGAGCGGATGGTGTTGGGGAGCAGTACTTC.

This clonotype was observed many times. The CDR3 DNA reads TGTGCCAGCAGTTACCAGGTCTATGGCTACACCTTC. Translated: CASSYQVYGYTF. The J gene is TRBJ1-2, the V gene TRBV6-2 or TRBV6-3; D not certain. The CDR3 loop spans 12 amino acids. Trimming cost V 2 bases and J 4 bases, with 5 bases left between them. Germline CDR1 reads MNHEY; CDR2 reads SVGEGT.

As concerns this clonotype: Being one base from a much bigger clone, this may be a read error. The chain joins TRBV7-2 to TRBJ1-3; D not resolved. Germline CDR1 reads SGHTA; CDR2 reads FQGNSA. This CDR3 has 14 amino acids. V was pared by 0 bases and J by 10 bases, with 13 bases between. CDR3 DNA: TGTGCCAGCAGCTTAGCATCCCTGGTCGAAACCATATATTTT. Translated: CASSLASLVETIYF.

This clonotype turned up a few times. The chain uses TRBV4-1 and TRBJ2-2, with D possibly matching TRBD2 (7 bases). Per germline, CDR1 MGHRA and CDR2 YSYEKL. This CDR3 region has 17 residues. Trimming removed 0 bases from V and 4 bases from J, with 15 bases in between. The CDR3 nucleotides read TGCGCCAGCAGCCAAGATTCGGCGGGGGCTGGCACCGGGGAGCTGTTTTTT. It specifies CASSQDSAGAGTGELFF.

The chain uses TRBV7-9 and TRBJ2-7; possible D gene TRBD1, 6 bases. Trimming took 1 base from V and 1 from J, leaving 14 bases between them. The CDR3 totals 16 residues. CDR1 is SEHNR and CDR2 is FQNEAQ in the germline V gene (reference sequence). CDR3 sequence: CASSLEQGASSYEQYF. The CDR3 nucleotides read TGTGCCAGCAGCTTAGAACAGGGTGCCAGTTCCTACGAGCAGTACTTC.

The sample holds many counts of this clonotype. The chain carries TRBV27 and TRBJ2-7; 11 bases line up with TRBD1. Germline loops: CDR1 MNHEY, CDR2 SMNVEV (reference sequence). The CDR3 is made up of 19 amino acids. V was clipped by 3 bases and J by 0 bases; unmatched bases: 13. In nucleotides, the CDR3 is TGTGCCAGCAGTTTTGTGGGACAGGGGGGCCGATCCAGCTCCTACGAGCAGTACTTC. Translated: CASSFVGQGGRSSSYEQYF.

This clonotype was seen a handful of times. The rearrangement links TRBV20-1 to TRBJ2-3; 8 nucleotides agree with TRBD2. J gave up 4 bases and V 6 bases, and 12 bases lay outside the gene matches. This CDR3 spans 15 amino acids. Germline CDR1 and CDR2: DFQATT and SNEGSKA (reference sequence). The CDR3 loop is CSAQGPGLGADTQYF. The CDR3 DNA is TGCAGTGCACAGGGACCGGGACTAGGGGCAGATACGCAGTATTTT.

This clonotype was seen just once. The chain combines TRBV7-2 with TRBJ2-3; no clear D. V lost 1 base and J lost 0, with 17 bases in between. The CDR3 spans 18 residues. Germline V CDR1 and CDR2: SGHTA, FQGNSA. The DNA for the CDR3 is TGTGCCAGCAGCTTAGTCAGTATGGCAGGCCTTAGCACAGATACGCAGTATTTT. Its translation is CASSLVSMAGLSTDTQYF.